The following is a T cell receptor beta chain sequence with its context. The antigen remains undetermined. As for time point: patch test 2, 6 weeks after DPC sensitization. The treatment here: therapeutic diphenylcyclopropenone sensitization with weekly scalp DPC. Blood draws preceded each patch test application. Extraction of total RNA was performed on unfractionated whole blood. TCRdb fed the RACE reads into MiXCR, producing one record per CDR3 protein. The sample comprises about 100,000 distinct CDR3 sequences, 11% of which are singletons, and 3.2% rests with the top ten. The data are from a study of human T cells and chemical hapten exposure. Findings of the study overall: Expanded TCR sets contained significantly more large CDR3 similarity clusters than controls.

This CDR3 has 15 amino acids. V lost 10 bases and J lost 4; bases outside the gene matches: 14. CDR1 and CDR2 from the germline V gene are MRHNA and SNTAGT. The TCR originated in a middle-aged woman with alopecia areata. Some clones in this sample may be carry-over from other donors' samples. The sequencing here drew on whole blood, taken in connection with sensitization to the hapten diphenylcyclopropenone (DPC). The V and J genes are TRBV6-4 and TRBJ2-3; 7 nucleotides align to TRBD2. Written as DNA, the CDR3 is TGTGCCACCCACCCCGGCGCGGGGGTCCCAGATACGCAGTATTTT. This encodes CATHPGAGVPDTQYF.